These 10 T cell receptor beta chains came from one sample sequenced in a study of T cells of healthy individuals. TCRdb independently ran MiXCR on the 5' RACE reads; one entry per CDR3 protein. The sample includes about 41,000 distinct CDR3 sequences, 3.5% to 5.5% of them seen just once. Receptor source: a human donor in good health.

The sample holds many counts of this clonotype. The J gene is TRBJ2-5, the V gene TRBV5-1; D is undetermined. The CDR3 sequence is 18 residues long. The germline V and J ends were trimmed by 0 bases and 3 bases, with 21 bases remaining between them. Germline CDR1 SGHRS, CDR2 YFSETQ. This CDR3 is CASSLGRSQVVGEETQYF. Here the CDR3 DNA reads TGCGCCAGCAGCTTGGGTCGGAGTCAGGTCGTTGGCGAAGAGACCCAGTACTTC.

By sample share, this clonotype is medium-sized. The chain links TRBV5-1 to TRBJ2-7; TRBD1 might be the D (6 bases). The CDR3 extends over 15 amino acids. V shed 0 bases and J shed 0 bases, with 10 bases lying between them. Germline V gene sequence: CDR1 SGHRS, CDR2 YFSETQ. CDR3 nucleotides: TGCGCCAGCAGCTTGGAACCAGGGGTCTCCTACGAGCAGTACTTC. Residues: CASSLEPGVSYEQYF.

The chain has TRBV7-8 and TRBJ2-1; D gene unclear. Per the germline V gene, CDR1 is SGHVS and CDR2 is FQNEAQ. The CDR3 length is 11 residues. Deletions cut 1 base from V and 7 bases from J, with 2 bases between. The CDR3 sequence is CASSLVNEQFF. CDR3 DNA: TGTGCCAGCAGCTTAGTAAATGAGCAGTTCTTC.

This clonotype was seen at least ten times. The chain carries TRBV24-1 and TRBJ1-6, with no clear D. Germline V lookup: CDR1 KGHDR, CDR2 SFDVKD. V lost 11 bases to trimming and J lost 7 bases, with 17 bases between them. CDR3 size: 14 residues. The CDR3 DNA is TGTGCCATGAGTGGAGAGCTCTCAAATTCACCCCTCCACTTT. This encodes CAMSGELSNSPLHF.

This clonotype was counted many times. The V call is TRBV5-1, the J call TRBJ1-1, with 8 bases that match TRBD1. CDR3 length: 15 residues. CDR1 is SGHRS, CDR2 YFSETQ, per germline. With V trimmed by 2 bases and J by 5 bases, 8 bases remained unmatched. The CDR3 spells CASSFTGGRETEAFF. CDR3 nucleotides: TGCGCCAGCAGCTTTACAGGGGGAAGAGAGACTGAAGCTTTCTTT.

This clonotype turned up a few times. The chain carries TRBV7-8 and TRBJ2-1, with 9 bases fitting TRBD1. The CDR3 contains 13 residues. CDR1 is SGHVS and CDR2 is FQNEAQ in the germline V gene. Trimming removed 4 bases from V and 10 bases from J; junction bases left unmatched: 5. CDR3 in amino acids: CASSWDREDEQFF. The CDR3, as DNA: TGTGCCAGCAGCTGGGACAGGGAAGACGAGCAGTTCTTC.

The rearrangement links TRBV6-1 to TRBJ2-1; 9 bases match TRBD1. V was pared by 11 bases and J by 4 bases, with 9 bases of the junction left unmatched. The CDR3 has 14 residues. In germline, CDR1 is MNHNS, CDR2 SASEGT. As DNA, the CDR3 is TGTGCCGGCGATGGGGGACAGGGATACAATGAGCAGTTCTTC. The encoded protein is CAGDGGQGYNEQFF.

The rearrangement uses TRBV19 and TRBJ2-1, with 10 bases fitting TRBD1. The V gene end was trimmed by 4 bases and the J gene end by 0 bases; junction bases not matched to a gene: 0. The germline V gene has CDR1 LNHDA and CDR2 SQIVND (reference sequence). This CDR3 is 15 amino acids long. The CDR3 protein is CASSRTGGSYNEQFF. CDR3 bases: TGTGCCAGTAGTAGGACAGGGGGCTCCTACAATGAGCAGTTCTTC.

This clonotype was picked up a small number of times. The chain uses TRBV6-2 or TRBV6-3 and TRBJ1-1, with 9 positions matching TRBD1. This CDR3 is built from 15 residues. CDR1 is MNHEY, CDR2 SVGEGT, per germline. J lost 2 bases, V lost 11 bases, and 12 bases had no gene match. This chain's CDR3 is CAGRTTGGENTEAFF. In DNA, the CDR3 is TGTGCCGGACGTACGACAGGGGGAGAAAACACTGAAGCTTTCTTT.

This clonotype has at least ten counts. The chain is built from TRBV29-1 and TRBJ2-1; 8 bases are a match to TRBD2. The CDR3 runs to 15 residues. J gave up 3 bases and V 1 base, and 5 bases lay outside the gene matches. The germline V gene has CDR1 SQVTM and CDR2 ANQGSEA. The CDR3 DNA sequence: TGCAGCGTTGAAGGAATAGCGGGGCACTACAATGAGCAGTTCTTC. It translates to CSVEGIAGHYNEQFF.